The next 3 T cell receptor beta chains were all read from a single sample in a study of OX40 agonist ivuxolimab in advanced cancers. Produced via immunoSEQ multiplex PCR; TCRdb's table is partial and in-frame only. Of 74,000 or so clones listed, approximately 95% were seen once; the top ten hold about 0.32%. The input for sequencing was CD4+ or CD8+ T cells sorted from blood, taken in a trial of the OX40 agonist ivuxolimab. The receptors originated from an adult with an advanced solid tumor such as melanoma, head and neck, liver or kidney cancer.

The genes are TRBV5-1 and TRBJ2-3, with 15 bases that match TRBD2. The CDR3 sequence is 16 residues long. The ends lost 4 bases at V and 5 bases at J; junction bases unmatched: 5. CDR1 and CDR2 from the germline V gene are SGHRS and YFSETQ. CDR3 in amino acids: CASSPGLAGGVDTQYF. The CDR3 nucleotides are TGCGCCAGCAGCCCGGGACTAGCGGGGGGAGTAGATACGCAGTATTTT.

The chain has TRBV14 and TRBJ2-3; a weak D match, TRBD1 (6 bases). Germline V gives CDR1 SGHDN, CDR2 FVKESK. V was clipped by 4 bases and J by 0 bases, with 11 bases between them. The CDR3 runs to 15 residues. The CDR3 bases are TGTGCCAGCAGCCGAAGGACAGAGAGCACAGATACGCAGTATTTT. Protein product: CASSRRTESTDTQYF.

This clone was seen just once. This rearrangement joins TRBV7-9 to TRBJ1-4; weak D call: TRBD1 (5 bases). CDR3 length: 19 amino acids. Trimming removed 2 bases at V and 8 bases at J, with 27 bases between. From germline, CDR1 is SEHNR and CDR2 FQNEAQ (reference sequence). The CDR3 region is CASSLLPIGIRDLGEKLFF. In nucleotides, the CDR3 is TGTGCCAGCAGCTTACTCCCGATAGGTATCCGGGACCTAGGGGAAAAACTGTTTTTT.